A selection of T cell receptor beta chains follows, all from one sample in a study of beta chain features in type 1 diabetes. Repertoires were generated with immunoSEQ multiplex PCR, while TCRdb's copy carries only in-frame clones and drops some. Found here are about 170,000 clones, under 9.5% of them singletons; the top ten hold 0.5%. The material sequenced was central memory CD4+ T cells from blood. The receptor set was obtained from a man aged 18 to 35 with type 1 diabetes. The CDR3 runs from the conserved cysteine through the conserved F or W. The D gene is left open where the match is weak. Clone size is not always given. Where it is, it says once, few, many or a class for expanded clones.

J	V	size	D	DNA	CDR3
TRBJ1-4	TRBV25-1	NA	NA	TGTGCCAGCAGTGGGCAGGGAAATGAAAAACTGTTTTTT	CASSGQGNEKLFF
TRBJ2-1	TRBV19	NA	TRBD2	TGTGCCAGTAGTATGAGCGGGAGGACGTACAATGAGCAGTTCTTC	CASSMSGRTYNEQFF
TRBJ1-5	TRBV6-5	NA	NA	TGTGCCAGCAGTTACTCGATAGGAACAGGGAATCAGCCCCAGCATTTT	CASSYSIGTGNQPQHF
TRBJ1-1	TRBV29-1	many	TRBD1	TGCAGCGTCGTCAGGGGGCAGGACACTGAAGCTTTCTTT	CSVVRGQDTEAFF
TRBJ1-4	TRBV7-9	few	TRBD1	TGTGCCAGCACCCCCGGGACAGTCGGCGAAAAACTGTTTTTT	CASTPGTVGEKLFF
TRBJ2-3	TRBV9	few	TRBD2	TGTGCCAGCAGCGTAGAACTAGCGGGGGCAGATACGCAGTATTTT	CASSVELAGADTQYF
TRBJ1-2	TRBV7-2	few	NA	TGTGCCAGCAGCCCAGATGGGGGAGCGGGGGCGAGATATGGCTACACCTTC	CASSPDGGAGARYGYTF
TRBJ1-2	TRBV6-1	NA	TRBD1	TGTGCCAGCAGTGAAGGAGGGGCAGGGGGCGAAAGTCACTATGGCTACACCTTC	CASSEGGAGGESHYGYTF
TRBJ2-1	TRBV6-5	NA	TRBD2	TGTGCCAGCCTGGCGGGGGGGGACAATGAGCAGTTCTTC	CASLAGGDNEQFF
TRBJ2-7	TRBV30	few	NA	TGTGCCTGGAGCAGGGATCTCTTGGGGGAGCAGTACTTC	CAWSRDLLGEQYF
TRBJ1-1	TRBV30	NA	TRBD1	TGTGTCTGGAGTCAGGACAGGGACACTGAAGCTTTCTTT	CVWSQDRDTEAFF
TRBJ2-7	TRBV7-2	many	TRBD1	TGTGCCAGCAGCTTCGACAGGGGGAGGAACGAGCAGTACTTC	CASSFDRGRNEQYF
TRBJ1-1	TRBV2	NA	NA	TGTGCCAGCACCCCACTCCGTAGTGAAGCTTTCTTT	CASTPLRSEAFF
TRBJ2-7	TRBV10-3	few	TRBD1	TGTGCCATCAAGGGACAGGGGACCAACGAGCAGTACTTC	CAIKGQGTNEQYF
TRBJ1-4	TRBV28	few	NA	TGTGCCAGCAGTTTAAACAGAAACGGAAAACTGTTTTTT	CASSLNRNGKLFF
TRBJ2-1	TRBV7-2	many	TRBD2	TGTGCCAGCAGCCGGGGGACTAGCGCCAATGAGCAGTTCTTC	CASSRGTSANEQFF
TRBJ2-7	TRBV7-2	NA	TRBD1	TGTGCCAGCAGCTTCCTGGGGACAGGGTCCTCCTACGAGCAGTACTTC	CASSFLGTGSSYEQYF
TRBJ1-1	TRBV5-1	NA	NA	TGCGCCAGCAGCTTGGATGAGGGAACTTTCACTGAAGCTTTCTTT	CASSLDEGTFTEAFF
TRBJ2-7	TRBV6-5	NA	TRBD1	TGTGCCAGCAGTTACGGGACAGGGCGTTCCTACGAGCAGTACTTC	CASSYGTGRSYEQYF
TRBJ2-5	TRBV6-6	NA	NA	TGTGCCAGCAGTTACGGACACACCCAAGAGACCCAGTACTTC	CASSYGHTQETQYF
TRBJ2-2	TRBV28	NA	TRBD2	TGTGCCAGCAGCCTTAGCGGGAGTAGGTCCGGGGAGCTGTTTTTT	CASSLSGSRSGELFF
TRBJ2-7	TRBV30	NA	TRBD1	TGTGCCTGGAGTTTCTCCCTACAGGGGGCTCAGTACTTC	CAWSFSLQGAQYF
TRBJ2-1	TRBV19	many	TRBD2	TGTGCCAGTAGGGCGGCGGGAGGGCCTCGAACCAATGAGCAGTTCTTC	CASRAAGGPRTNEQFF
TRBJ2-4	TRBV18	few	TRBD2	TGTGCCAGCTCACCTTCAGTGCTAGCGGGGATTAAAAACATTCAGTACTTC	CASSPSVLAGIKNIQYF
TRBJ2-3	TRBV28	few	TRBD1	TGTGCCAGCAGTTTAGGACAGGCAATGGATACGCAGTATTTT	CASSLGQAMDTQYF
TRBJ1-2	TRBV18	few	NA	TGTGCCAGCTCACCCCCCGGGACACCCCAGGGAAACTATGGCTACACCTTC	CASSPPGTPQGNYGYTF
TRBJ2-5	TRBV4-1	NA	TRBD2	TGCGCCAGCAGCCAAGGTCGGACTAGCGGGGGGACCCAAGAGACCCAGTACTTC	CASSQGRTSGGTQETQYF